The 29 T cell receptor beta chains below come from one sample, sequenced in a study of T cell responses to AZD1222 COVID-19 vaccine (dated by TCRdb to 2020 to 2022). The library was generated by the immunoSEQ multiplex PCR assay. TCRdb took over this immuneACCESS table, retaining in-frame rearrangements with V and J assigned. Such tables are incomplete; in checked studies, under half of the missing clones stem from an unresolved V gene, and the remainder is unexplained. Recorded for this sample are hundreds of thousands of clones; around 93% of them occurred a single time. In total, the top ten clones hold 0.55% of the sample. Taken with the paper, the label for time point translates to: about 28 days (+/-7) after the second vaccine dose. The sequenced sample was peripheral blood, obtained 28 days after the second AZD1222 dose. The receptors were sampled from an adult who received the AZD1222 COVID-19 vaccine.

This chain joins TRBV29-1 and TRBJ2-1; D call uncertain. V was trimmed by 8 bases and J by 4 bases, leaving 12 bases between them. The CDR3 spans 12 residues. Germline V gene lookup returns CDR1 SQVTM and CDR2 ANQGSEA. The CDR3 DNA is TGCAGCTCTTTGAGCACATACAATGAGCAGTTCTTC. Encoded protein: CSSLSTYNEQFF.

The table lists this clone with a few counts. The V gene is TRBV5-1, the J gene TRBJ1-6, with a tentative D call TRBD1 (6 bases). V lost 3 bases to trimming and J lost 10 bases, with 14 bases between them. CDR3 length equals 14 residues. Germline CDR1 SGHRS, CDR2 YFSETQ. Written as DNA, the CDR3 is TGCGCCAGCAGCTATTCCGGGGGCCGCTCACCCCTCCACTTT. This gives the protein CASSYSGGRSPLHF.

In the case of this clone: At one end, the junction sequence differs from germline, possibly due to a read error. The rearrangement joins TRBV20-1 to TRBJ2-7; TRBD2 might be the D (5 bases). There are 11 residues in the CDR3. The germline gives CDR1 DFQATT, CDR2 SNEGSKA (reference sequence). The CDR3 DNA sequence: TGCAGTACTAGGGATGCCTACGAGCAGTACTTC. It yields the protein CSTRDAYEQYF.

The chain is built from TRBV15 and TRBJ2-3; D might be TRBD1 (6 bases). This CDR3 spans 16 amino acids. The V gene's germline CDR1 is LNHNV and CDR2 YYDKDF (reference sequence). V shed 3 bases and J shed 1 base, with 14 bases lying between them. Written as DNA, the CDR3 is TGTGCCACCAGCAGGGGCAGGGGCGGTCGCACAGATACGCAGTATTTT. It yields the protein CATSRGRGGRTDTQYF.

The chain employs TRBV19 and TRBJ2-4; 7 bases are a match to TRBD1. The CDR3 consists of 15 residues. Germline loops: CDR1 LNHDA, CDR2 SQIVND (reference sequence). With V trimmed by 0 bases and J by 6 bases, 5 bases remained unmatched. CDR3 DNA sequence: TGTGCCAGTAGTATAGACAGGGGGAAAGGAAACATTCAGTACTTC. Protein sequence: CASSIDRGKGNIQYF.

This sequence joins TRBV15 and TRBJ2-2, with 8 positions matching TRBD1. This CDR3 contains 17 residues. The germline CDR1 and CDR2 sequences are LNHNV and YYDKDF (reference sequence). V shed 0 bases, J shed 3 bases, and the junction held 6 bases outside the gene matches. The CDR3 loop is CATSRDGRTGYTGELFF. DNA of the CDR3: TGTGCCACCAGCAGAGATGGAAGGACAGGGTACACCGGGGAGCTGTTTTTT. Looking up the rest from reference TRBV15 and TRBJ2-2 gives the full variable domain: DAMVIQNPRYQVTQFGKPVTLSCSQTLNHNVMYWYQQKSSQAPKLLFHYYDKDFNNEADTPDNFQSRRPNTSFCFLDIRSPGLGDTAMYLCATSRDGRTGYTGELFFGEGSRLTVL.

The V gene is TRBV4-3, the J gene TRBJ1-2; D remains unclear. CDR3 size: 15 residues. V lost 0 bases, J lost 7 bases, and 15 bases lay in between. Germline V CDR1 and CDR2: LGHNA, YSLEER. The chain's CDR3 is CASSQEGKGRGGYTF. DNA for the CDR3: TGCGCCAGCAGCCAAGAAGGTAAAGGCCGGGGTGGCTACACCTTC.

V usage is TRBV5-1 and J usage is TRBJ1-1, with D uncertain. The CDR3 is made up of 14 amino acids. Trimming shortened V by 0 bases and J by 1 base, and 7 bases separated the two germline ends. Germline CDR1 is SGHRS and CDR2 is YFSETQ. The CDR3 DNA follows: TGCGCCAGCAGCTTGGAAGGGCCGAACACTGAAGCTTTCTTT. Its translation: CASSLEGPNTEAFF.

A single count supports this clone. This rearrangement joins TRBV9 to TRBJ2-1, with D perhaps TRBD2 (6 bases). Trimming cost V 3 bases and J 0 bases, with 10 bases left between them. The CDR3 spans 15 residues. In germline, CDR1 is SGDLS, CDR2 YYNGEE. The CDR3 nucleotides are TGTGCCAGCAGCGGGGGACTTAGCTCCTACAATGAGCAGTTCTTC. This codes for CASSGGLSSYNEQFF.

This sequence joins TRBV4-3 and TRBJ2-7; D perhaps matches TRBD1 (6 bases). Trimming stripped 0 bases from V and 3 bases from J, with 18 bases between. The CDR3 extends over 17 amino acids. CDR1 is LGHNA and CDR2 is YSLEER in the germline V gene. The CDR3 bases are TGCGCCAGCAGCCAAGATGGGGGACACCCAGGGATCTACGAGCAGTACTTC. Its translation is CASSQDGGHPGIYEQYF.

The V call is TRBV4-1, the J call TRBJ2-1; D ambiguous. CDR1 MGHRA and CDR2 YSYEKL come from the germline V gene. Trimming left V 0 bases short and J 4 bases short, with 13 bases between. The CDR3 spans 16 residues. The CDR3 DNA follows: TGCGCCAGCAGCCAAGATTCCAGACCAACATACAATGAGCAGTTCTTC. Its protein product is CASSQDSRPTYNEQFF.

For the CDR3, the DNA is TGCAGTGCCCTGAACCAAGGCGAGCAGTACTTC. It is translated as CSALNQGEQYF. This sequence joins TRBV20-1 and TRBJ2-7; D is uncertain. The germline CDR1 and CDR2 sequences are DFQATT and SNEGSKA (reference sequence). The V end lost 6 bases, the J end lost 6 bases, and 12 bases lay between the germline ends. This CDR3 comprises 11 residues.

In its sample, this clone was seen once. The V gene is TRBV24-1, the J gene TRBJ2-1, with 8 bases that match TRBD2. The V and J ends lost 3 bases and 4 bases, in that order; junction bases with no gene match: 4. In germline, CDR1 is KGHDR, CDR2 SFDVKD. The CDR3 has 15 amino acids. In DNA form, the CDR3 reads TGTGCCACCAGTGATAGCGGGGGCCTTTACAATGAGCAGTTCTTC. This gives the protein CATSDSGGLYNEQFF.

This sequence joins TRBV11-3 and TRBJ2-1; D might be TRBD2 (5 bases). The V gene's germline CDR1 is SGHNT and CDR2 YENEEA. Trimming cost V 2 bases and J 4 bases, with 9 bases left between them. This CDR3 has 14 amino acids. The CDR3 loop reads CASSLKGLYNEQFF. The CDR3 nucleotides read TGTGCCAGCAGCTTAAAAGGACTTTACAATGAGCAGTTCTTC. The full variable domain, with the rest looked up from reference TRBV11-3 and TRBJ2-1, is EAGVVQSPRYKIIEKKQPVAFWCNPISGHNTLYWYLQNLGQGPELLIRYENEEAVDDSQLPKDRFSAERLKGVDSTLKIQPAELGDSAVYLCASSLKGLYNEQFFGPGTRLTVL.

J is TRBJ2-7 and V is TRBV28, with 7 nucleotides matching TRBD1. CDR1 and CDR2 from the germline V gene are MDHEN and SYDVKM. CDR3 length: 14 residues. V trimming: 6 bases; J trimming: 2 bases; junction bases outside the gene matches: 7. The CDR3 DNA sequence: TGTGCCAGCAGCCCCTCGGGGACAGCCTACGAGCAGTACTTC. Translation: CASSPSGTAYEQYF.

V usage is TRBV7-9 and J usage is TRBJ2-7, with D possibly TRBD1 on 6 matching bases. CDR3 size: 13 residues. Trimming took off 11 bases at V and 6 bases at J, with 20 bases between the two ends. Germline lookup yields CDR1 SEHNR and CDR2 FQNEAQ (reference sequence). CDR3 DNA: TGTGCCGGTTCGGACAGACCCCAGGCCGAGCAGTACTTC. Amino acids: CAGSDRPQAEQYF.

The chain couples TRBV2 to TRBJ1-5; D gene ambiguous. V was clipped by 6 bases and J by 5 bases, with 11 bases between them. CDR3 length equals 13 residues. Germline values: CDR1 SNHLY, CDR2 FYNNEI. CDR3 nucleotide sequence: TGTGCCAGCAGCGAGGGAGGCCATCAGCCCCAGCATTTT. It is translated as CASSEGGHQPQHF.

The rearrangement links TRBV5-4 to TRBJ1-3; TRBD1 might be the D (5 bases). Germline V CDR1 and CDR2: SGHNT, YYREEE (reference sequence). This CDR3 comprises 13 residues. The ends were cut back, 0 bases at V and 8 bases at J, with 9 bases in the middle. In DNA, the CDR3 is TGTGCCAGCAGCTTGGCCAGGGAGGACACCATATATTTT. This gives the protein CASSLAREDTIYF.

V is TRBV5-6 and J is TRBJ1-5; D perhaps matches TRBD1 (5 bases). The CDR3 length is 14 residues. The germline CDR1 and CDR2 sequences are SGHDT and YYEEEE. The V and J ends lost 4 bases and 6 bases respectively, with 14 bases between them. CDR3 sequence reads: CASSPRGASQPQHF. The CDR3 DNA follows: TGTGCCAGCAGCCCTCGAGGGGCGAGTCAGCCCCAGCATTTT.

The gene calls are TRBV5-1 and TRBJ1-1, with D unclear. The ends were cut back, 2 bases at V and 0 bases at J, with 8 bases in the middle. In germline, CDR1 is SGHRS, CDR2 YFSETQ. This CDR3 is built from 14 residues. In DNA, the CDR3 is TGCGCCAGCAGCTTCCTTCAAATGAACACTGAAGCTTTCTTT. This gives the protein CASSFLQMNTEAFF.

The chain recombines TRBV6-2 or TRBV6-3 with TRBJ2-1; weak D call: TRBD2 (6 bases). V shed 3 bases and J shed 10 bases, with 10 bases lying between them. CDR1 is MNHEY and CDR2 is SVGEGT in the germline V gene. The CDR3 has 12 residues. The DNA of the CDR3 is TGTGCCAGCAGTTATGCGGGATGGGAGCAGTTCTTC. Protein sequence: CASSYAGWEQFF.

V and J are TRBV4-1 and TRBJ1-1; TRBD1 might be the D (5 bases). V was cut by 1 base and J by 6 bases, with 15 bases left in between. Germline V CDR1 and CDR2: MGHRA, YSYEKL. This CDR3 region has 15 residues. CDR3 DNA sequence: TGCGCCAGCAGCCAAGGCGGCGGGGCCCCCCCTGAAGCTTTCTTT. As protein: CASSQGGGAPPEAFF.

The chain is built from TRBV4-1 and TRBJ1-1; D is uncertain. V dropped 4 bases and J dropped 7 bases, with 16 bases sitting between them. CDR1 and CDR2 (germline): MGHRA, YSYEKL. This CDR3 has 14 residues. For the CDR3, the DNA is TGCGCCAGCAGCCCCCGTTCGGCCAGGAATGAAGCTTTCTTT. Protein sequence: CASSPRSARNEAFF.

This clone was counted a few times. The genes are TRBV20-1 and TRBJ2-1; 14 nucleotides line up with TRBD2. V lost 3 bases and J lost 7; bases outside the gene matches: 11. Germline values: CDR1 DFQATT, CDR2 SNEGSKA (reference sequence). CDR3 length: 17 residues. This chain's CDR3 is CSASLTSGRAFGNEQFF. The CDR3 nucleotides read TGCAGTGCTAGTTTGACTAGCGGGAGGGCCTTCGGGAATGAGCAGTTCTTC.

In nucleotides, the CDR3 is TGTGCCACAAAGAGAGGGGCAACTAATGAAAAACTGTTTTTT. Amino acid sequence: CATKRGATNEKLFF. The chain employs TRBV6-5 and TRBJ1-4; TRBD1 might be the D (5 bases). Germline CDR1 and CDR2: MNHEY and SVGAGI. Trimming cost V 10 bases and J 0 bases, with 12 bases left between them. The CDR3 sequence is 14 residues long.

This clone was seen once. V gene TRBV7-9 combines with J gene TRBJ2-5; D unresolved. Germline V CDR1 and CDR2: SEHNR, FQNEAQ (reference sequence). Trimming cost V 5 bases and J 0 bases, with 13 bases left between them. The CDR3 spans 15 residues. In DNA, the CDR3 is TGTGCCAGCAGCACCCCTCTGGAGTACCAAGAGACCCAGTACTTC. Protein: CASSTPLEYQETQYF.

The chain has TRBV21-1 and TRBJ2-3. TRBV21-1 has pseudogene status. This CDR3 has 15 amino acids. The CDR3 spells CASSKGKGGTDTQYF. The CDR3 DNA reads TGTGCCAGCAGCAAAGGTAAGGGTGGCACAGATACGCAGTATTTT.

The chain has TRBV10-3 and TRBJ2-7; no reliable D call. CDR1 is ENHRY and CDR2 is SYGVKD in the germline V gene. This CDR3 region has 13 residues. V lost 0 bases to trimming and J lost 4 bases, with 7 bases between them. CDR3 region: CAISESHGYEQYF. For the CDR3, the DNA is TGTGCCATCAGTGAGTCCCACGGATACGAGCAGTACTTC.

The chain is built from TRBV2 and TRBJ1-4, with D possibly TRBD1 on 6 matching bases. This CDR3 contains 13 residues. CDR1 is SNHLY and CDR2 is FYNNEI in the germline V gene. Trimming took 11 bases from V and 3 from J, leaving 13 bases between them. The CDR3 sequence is CAGSGQSNEKLFF. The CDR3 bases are TGTGCCGGCTCTGGACAGTCTAATGAAAAACTGTTTTTT.